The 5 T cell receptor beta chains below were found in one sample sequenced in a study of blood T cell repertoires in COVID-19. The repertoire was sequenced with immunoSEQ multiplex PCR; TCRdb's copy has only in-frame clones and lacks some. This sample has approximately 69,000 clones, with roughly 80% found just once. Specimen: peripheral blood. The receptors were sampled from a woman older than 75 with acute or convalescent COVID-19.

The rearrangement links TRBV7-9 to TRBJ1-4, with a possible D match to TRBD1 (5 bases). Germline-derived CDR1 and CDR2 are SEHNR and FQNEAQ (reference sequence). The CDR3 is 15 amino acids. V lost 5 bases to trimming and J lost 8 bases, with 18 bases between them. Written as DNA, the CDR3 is TGTGCCAGCAGCCCGGACCGGGGGATGGAGGAAAAACTGTTTTTT. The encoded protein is CASSPDRGMEEKLFF.

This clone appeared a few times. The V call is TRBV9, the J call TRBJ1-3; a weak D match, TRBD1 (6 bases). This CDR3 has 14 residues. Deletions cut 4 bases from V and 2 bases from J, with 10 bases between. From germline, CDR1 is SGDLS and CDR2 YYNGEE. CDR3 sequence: CASSSRTAGNTIYF. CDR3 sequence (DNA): TGTGCCAGCAGCTCGAGGACAGCTGGAAACACCATATATTTT.

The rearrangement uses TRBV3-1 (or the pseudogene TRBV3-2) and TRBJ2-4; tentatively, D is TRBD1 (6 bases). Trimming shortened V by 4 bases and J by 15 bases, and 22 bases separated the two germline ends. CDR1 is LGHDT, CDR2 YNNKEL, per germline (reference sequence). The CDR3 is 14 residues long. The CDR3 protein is CASSPSGTLGSGYF. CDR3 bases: TGTGCCAGCAGCCCGTCCGGGACACTCGGGTCGGGGTACTTC.

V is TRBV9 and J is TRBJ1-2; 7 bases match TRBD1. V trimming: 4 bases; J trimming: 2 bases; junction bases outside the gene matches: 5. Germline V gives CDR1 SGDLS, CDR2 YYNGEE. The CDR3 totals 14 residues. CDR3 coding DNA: TGTGCCAGCAGCCACCGGGACAGAAACTATGGCTACACCTTC. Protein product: CASSHRDRNYGYTF.

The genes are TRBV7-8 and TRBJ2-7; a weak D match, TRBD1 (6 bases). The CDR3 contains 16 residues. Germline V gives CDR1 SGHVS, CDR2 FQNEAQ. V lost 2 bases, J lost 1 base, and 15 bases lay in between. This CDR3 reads CASSLRFLDRSYEQYF. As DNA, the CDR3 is TGTGCCAGCAGCTTAAGATTTCTGGACAGATCCTACGAGCAGTACTTC.